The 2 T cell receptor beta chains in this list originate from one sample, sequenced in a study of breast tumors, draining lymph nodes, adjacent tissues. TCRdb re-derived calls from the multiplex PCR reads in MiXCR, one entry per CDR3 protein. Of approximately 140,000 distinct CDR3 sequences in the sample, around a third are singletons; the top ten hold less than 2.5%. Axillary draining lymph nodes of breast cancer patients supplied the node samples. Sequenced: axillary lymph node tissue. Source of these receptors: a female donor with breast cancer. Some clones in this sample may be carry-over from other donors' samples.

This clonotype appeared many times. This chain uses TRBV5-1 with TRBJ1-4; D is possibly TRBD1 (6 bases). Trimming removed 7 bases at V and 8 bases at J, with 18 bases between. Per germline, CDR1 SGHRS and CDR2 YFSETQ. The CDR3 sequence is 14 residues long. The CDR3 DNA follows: TGCGCCAGCCGGGGGGCCAGGGTCGGCGAAAAACTGTTTTTT. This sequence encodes CASRGARVGEKLFF.

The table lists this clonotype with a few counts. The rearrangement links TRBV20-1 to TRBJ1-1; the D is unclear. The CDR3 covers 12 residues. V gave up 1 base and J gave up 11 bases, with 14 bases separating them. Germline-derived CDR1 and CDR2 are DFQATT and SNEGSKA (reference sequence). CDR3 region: CSARGPQPRAFF. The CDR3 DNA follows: TGCAGTGCTAGAGGACCTCAGCCGCGGGCTTTCTTT.